The 18 T cell receptor beta chains below come from one sample, sequenced in a study of T cells in localized non-small cell lung cancer. Libraries were prepared by immunoSEQ multiplex PCR; TCRdb keeps only in-frame clonotypes and omits some of them. The table has fewer than 1,500 clones, approximately 25% seen once. The sample here was lung tumor tissue, taken before any cancer treatment. The receptor source for this set is a male donor aged 60 or over with stage II lung adenocarcinoma.

This clone is termed large. The V call is TRBV6-8, the J call TRBJ1-1; 9 bases are shared with TRBD1. The V segment lost 7 bases and the J segment 11 bases; nucleotides outside the gene matches: 8. The CDR3 sequence is 12 residues long. The germline CDR1 and CDR2 sequences are MNHGY and SAAAGT. The chain's CDR3 is CASTGRTGVAFF. The CDR3 coding sequence is TGTGCCAGCACCGGGAGGACAGGGGTGGCTTTCTTT.

This clone was detected a few times. The rearrangement links TRBV14 to TRBJ2-1, with D hard to call. The germline CDR1 and CDR2 sequences are SGHDN and FVKESK. V was pared by 1 base and J by 8 bases, with 15 bases between. CDR3 size: 15 residues. As DNA, the CDR3 is TGTGCCAGCAGCCAAGGCCCCGGCAGTGGCTATGAGCAGTTCTTC. Encoded protein: CASSQGPGSGYEQFF. Full variable domain (missing parts from reference TRBV14 and TRBJ2-1): EAGVTQFPSHSVIEKGQTVTLRCDPISGHDNLYWYRRVMGKEIKFLLHFVKESKQDESGMPNNRFLAERTGGTYSTLKVQPAELEDSGVYFCASSQGPGSGYEQFFGPGTRLTVL.

The chain combines TRBV28 with TRBJ2-7; TRBD1 agrees at 7 bases. The germline V gene has CDR1 MDHEN and CDR2 SYDVKM. The CDR3 extends over 14 amino acids. J lost 7 bases, V lost 6 bases, and 12 bases had no gene match. The chain's CDR3 is CASRRQGRMQEQYF. The CDR3 coding sequence is TGTGCCAGCAGGCGACAGGGAAGGATGCAGGAGCAGTACTTC. The entire variable domain, with the rest obtained from reference TRBV28 and TRBJ2-7, is as follows: DVKVTQSSRYLVKRTGEKVFLECVQDMDHENMFWYRQDPGLGLRLIYFSYDVKMKEKGDIPEGYSVSREKKERFSLILESASTNQTSMYLCASRRQGRMQEQYFGPGTRLTVT.

By share, this clone counts as medium-sized (0.01 to 0.1%). The gene calls are TRBV11-3 and TRBJ2-7; 11 bases agree with TRBD2. The CDR3 spans 16 residues. Germline-derived CDR1 and CDR2 are SGHNT and YENEEA. J lost 0 bases, V lost 3 bases, and 4 bases had no gene match. CDR3 in amino acids: CASSLLLAGASYEQYF. The CDR3, as DNA: TGTGCCAGCAGCTTGTTACTAGCGGGAGCCTCCTACGAGCAGTACTTC.

CDR3 bases: TGTGCTAGTGGCGACGGACAGCCGAATTCACCCCTCCACTTT. Protein product: CASGDGQPNSPLHF. The rearrangement joins TRBV12-5 to TRBJ1-6, with TRBD1 as a possible D gene (6 bases). CDR3 length equals 14 residues. V dropped 6 bases and J dropped 7 bases, with 13 bases sitting between them. Germline CDR1 reads LGHNT; CDR2 reads FRNRAP.

V is TRBV11-3 and J is TRBJ2-1; D is unresolved. Germline lookup yields CDR1 SGHNT and CDR2 YENEEA. With 5 bases removed from V and 1 base from J, the gap between germline ends came to 18 bases. The CDR3 has 17 amino acids. The chain's CDR3 is CASSPALQDPSYNEQFF. CDR3 in DNA: TGTGCCAGCAGCCCGGCCCTCCAGGACCCATCCTACAATGAGCAGTTCTTC.

This clone has only a few counts. The CDR3: CASTLAGVPGEQFF. The DNA for the CDR3 is TGTGCCAGCACCCTAGCGGGCGTCCCTGGTGAGCAGTTCTTC. The chain combines TRBV9 with TRBJ2-1, with TRBD2 matching over 8 bases. V trimming: 6 bases; J trimming: 9 bases; junction bases outside the gene matches: 11. Germline-derived CDR1 and CDR2 are SGDLS and YYNGEE. The CDR3 covers 14 residues.

This clone has a handful of counts. This chain uses TRBV11-3 with TRBJ2-1, with TRBD2 matching 15 bases. The germline CDR1 and CDR2 sequences are SGHNT and YENEEA. The CDR3 extends over 18 amino acids. The ends lost 5 bases at V and 0 bases at J; junction bases unmatched: 5. The DNA of the CDR3 is TGTGCCAGCAGCGGGACTAGCGGGAGGCTAAGCTCCTACAATGAGCAGTTCTTC. It specifies CASSGTSGRLSSYNEQFF.

This clone rates as medium-sized. The chain recombines TRBV9 with TRBJ1-1; no clear D gene. CDR3 length equals 15 residues. Germline-derived CDR1 and CDR2 are SGDLS and YYNGEE. V was clipped by 0 bases and J by 1 base, with 10 bases between them. The DNA for the CDR3 is TGTGCCAGCAGCGTAGGTGCTAATTGGAACACTGAAGCTTTCTTT. Translating it yields CASSVGANWNTEAFF.

This clone was recorded a few times. The rearrangement links TRBV6-8 to TRBJ1-1; D is unclear. The CDR3 is 12 residues long. V lost 5 bases and J lost 5, with 9 bases in between. CDR1 is MNHGY, CDR2 SAAAGT, per germline. The CDR3 sequence is CASSHAGTEAFF. In DNA form, the CDR3 reads TGTGCCAGCAGTCACGCGGGAACTGAAGCTTTCTTT.

This sequence joins TRBV6-8 and TRBJ2-1; TRBD2 aligns across 10 bases. The CDR3 extends over 15 amino acids. J was trimmed by 7 bases and V by 5 bases; bases with no gene match: 8. Germline lookup yields CDR1 MNHGY and CDR2 SAAAGT. The CDR3 DNA is TGTGCCAGCAGTACCACTAGCGGGGCCGGAAATGAGCAGTTCTTC. Amino acids: CASSTTSGAGNEQFF.

This clone appeared a few times. This chain connects TRBV6-8 to TRBJ2-7; the D is unclear. V was cut by 2 bases and J by 3 bases, with 11 bases left in between. The CDR3 loop spans 14 amino acids. Germline assignment: CDR1 MNHGY and CDR2 SAAAGT. The CDR3 is CASSYLDLSYEQYF. The CDR3 coding sequence is TGTGCCAGCAGTTACCTAGACTTAAGCTACGAGCAGTACTTC.

The chain employs TRBV29-1 and TRBJ2-7; D not certain. CDR3 size: 12 residues. Trimming left V 4 bases short and J 2 bases short, with 9 bases between. Germline V gene lookup returns CDR1 SQVTM and CDR2 ANQGSEA. DNA of the CDR3: TGCAGCGTTGTAGGAGATCCCTACGAGCAGTACTTC. It encodes CSVVGDPYEQYF.

V and J are TRBV14 and TRBJ1-1; D unresolved. The CDR3 covers 12 residues. The V end was cut by 4 bases, the J end by 4 bases, with 7 bases between. Germline-derived CDR1 and CDR2 are SGHDN and FVKESK. This chain's CDR3 is CASSRSGTEAFF. For the CDR3, the DNA is TGTGCCAGCAGCCGCTCAGGCACTGAAGCTTTCTTT.

The chain couples TRBV19 to TRBJ2-3; D is possibly TRBD2 (5 bases). The ends were cut back, 5 bases at V and 0 bases at J, with 12 bases in the middle. The CDR3 loop spans 15 amino acids. The V gene's germline CDR1 is LNHDA and CDR2 SQIVND (reference sequence). The CDR3 nucleotides read TGTGCCAGTAGTCTTCGGACTTTCAGCACAGATACGCAGTATTTT. Protein sequence: CASSLRTFSTDTQYF.

This clone is labeled medium-sized. The chain has TRBV6-8 and TRBJ2-5, with D hard to call. Germline CDR1 MNHGY, CDR2 SAAAGT. The CDR3 runs to 12 residues. V lost 6 bases and J 5 bases, leaving 10 bases between the germline ends. In nucleotides, the CDR3 is TGTGCCAGCAGCCCTTCATGGGAGACCCAGTACTTC. It is translated as CASSPSWETQYF.

This rearrangement joins TRBV18 to TRBJ2-1; D may be TRBD2 (6 bases). V was pared by 3 bases and J by 7 bases, with 16 bases between. The CDR3 is made up of 15 amino acids. Germline values: CDR1 KGHSH, CDR2 LQKENI. This CDR3 reads CASSPATFRGNEQFF. CDR3 DNA sequence: TGTGCCAGCTCACCCGCGACTTTCCGGGGGAATGAGCAGTTCTTC.

This clone has only a few counts. The rearrangement joins TRBV19 to TRBJ1-5; 8 positions agree with TRBD1. J lost 0 bases, V lost 3 bases, and 7 bases had no gene match. CDR1 and CDR2 from the germline V gene are LNHDA and SQIVND (reference sequence). The CDR3 runs 17 residues. For the CDR3, the DNA is TGTGCCAGTAGTATGCGGCAGGGGGCCAATAGCAATCAGCCCCAGCATTTT. Residues: CASSMRQGANSNQPQHF. Looking up the rest from reference TRBV19 and TRBJ1-5 gives the full variable domain: DGGITQSPKYLFRKEGQNVTLSCEQNLNHDAMYWYRQDPGQGLRLIYYSQIVNDFQKGDIAEGYSVSREKKESFPLTVTSAQKNPTAFYLCASSMRQGANSNQPQHFGDGTRLSIL.